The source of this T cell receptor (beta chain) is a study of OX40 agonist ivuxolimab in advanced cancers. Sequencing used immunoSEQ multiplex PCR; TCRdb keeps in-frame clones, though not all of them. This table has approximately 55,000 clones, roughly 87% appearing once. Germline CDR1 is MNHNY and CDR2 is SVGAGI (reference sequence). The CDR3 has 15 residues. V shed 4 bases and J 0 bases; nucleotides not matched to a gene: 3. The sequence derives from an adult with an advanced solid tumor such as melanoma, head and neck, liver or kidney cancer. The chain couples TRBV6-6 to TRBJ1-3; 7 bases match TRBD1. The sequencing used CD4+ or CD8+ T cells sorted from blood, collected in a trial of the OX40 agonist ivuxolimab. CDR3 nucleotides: TGTGCCAGCAGTTCAGGGGGGACCTCTGGAAACACCATATATTTT. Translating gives CASSSGGTSGNTIYF.